One sample yielded the 17 T cell receptor beta chains listed below, sequenced in a study of blood T cells in healthy people across ages (dated by TCRdb to the mid-2010s). Libraries were prepared through 5' RACE. The data were produced on an Illumina HiSeq 2500. The second PCR ran for roughly 7 to 12 cycles and used a J-beta primer mix along with a sample-barcoded 5' primer. The public sequencing data were trimmed at Q25 with fastp and processed into clonotypes with MiXCR by TCRdb, which kept only in-frame beta chains. Each entry is one CDR3 protein sequence, shown with its most common DNA and genes. The sample has about a million distinct CDR3 sequences on record, just over 50% of them singletons. The ten largest account for around 21% of the sample. Material for sequencing was blood. The source is a woman aged 60 to 75 in good health.

This chain joins TRBV20-1 and TRBJ2-4; D possibly corresponds to TRBD2 (6 bases). TRBJ2-7 explains the end of the DNA better; the J call may be wrong. The germline V gene has CDR1 DFQATT and CDR2 SNEGSKA (reference sequence). CDR3 length: 15 residues. The CDR3 here is CSARQWRAGDYEQYF. CDR3 in DNA: TGCAGTGCTAGACAGTGGCGAGCGGGCGATTACGAGCAGTACTTC.

This clonotype was counted between two and nine times. This sequence joins TRBV29-1 and TRBJ2-3; tentatively, D is TRBD2 (5 bases). Germline loops: CDR1 SQVTM, CDR2 ANQGSEA. V lost 6 bases, J lost 0 bases, and 13 bases lay in between. The CDR3 is 14 residues long. CDR3 coding DNA: TGCAGCGTCAAGGCGGGTCCTAGCACAGATACGCAGTATTTT. Residues: CSVKAGPSTDTQYF.

This rearrangement joins TRBV7-9 to TRBJ2-3, with a possible D match to TRBD2 (6 bases). This CDR3 contains 16 residues. Trimming shortened V by 1 base and J by 0 bases, and 11 bases separated the two germline ends. Germline CDR1 reads SEHNR; CDR2 reads FQNEAQ (reference sequence). The CDR3 DNA is TGTGCCAGCAGCTTAGATCCCGGGGGAAGCACAGATACGCAGTATTTT. Its translation: CASSLDPGGSTDTQYF.

This clonotype was seen a few times. The chain has TRBV4-1 and TRBJ2-7; tentative D call: TRBD2 (5 bases). The germline V and J ends were trimmed by 3 bases and 2 bases, with 11 bases remaining between them. The CDR3 runs to 14 residues. The germline V gene encodes CDR1 MGHRA and CDR2 YSYEKL. The CDR3 DNA reads as TGCGCCAGCAGCCACCGGGATCTTACCTACGAGCAGTACTTC. Translation gives CASSHRDLTYEQYF.

The sample holds a few counts of this clonotype. The J gene is TRBJ1-1, the V gene TRBV29-1, with D uncertain. This CDR3 spans 10 amino acids. The germline V gene encodes CDR1 SQVTM and CDR2 ANQGSEA. With 7 bases removed from V and 5 bases from J, the gap between germline ends came to 8 bases. The CDR3, as DNA: TGCAGCGCGTCCAGGACTGAAGCTTTCTTT. It specifies CSASRTEAFF.

The chain recombines TRBV7-7 with TRBJ2-3; the D call may be TRBD1 or TRBD2 (6 bases each). In germline, CDR1 is SSHAT, CDR2 FNYEAQ (reference sequence). The V end lost 5 bases, the J end lost 0 bases, and 12 bases lay between the germline ends. This CDR3 is 15 amino acids long. This CDR3 is CASSPGEASTDTQYF. The CDR3 nucleotides are TGTGCCAGCAGCCCAGGGGAGGCTAGCACAGATACGCAGTATTTT.

This sequence joins TRBV29-1 and TRBJ2-5; 7 bases line up with TRBD1. Per the germline V gene, CDR1 is SQVTM and CDR2 is ANQGSEA. This CDR3 spans 16 amino acids. Unmatched junction bases numbered 14, after V lost 7 bases and J lost 0 bases. CDR3 protein: CSAEGAGIPNQETQYF. DNA of the CDR3: TGCAGCGCTGAGGGGGCAGGGATCCCCAACCAAGAGACCCAGTACTTC.

This chain uses TRBV11-2 with TRBJ2-3, with D tentatively TRBD2 (6 bases). Trimming removed 5 bases from V and 1 base from J, with 16 bases in between. This CDR3 is 16 amino acids long. Germline CDR1 is SGHAT and CDR2 is FQNNGV. The CDR3 protein is CASSPAGTHRTDTQYF. As DNA, the CDR3 is TGTGCCAGCAGCCCGGCCGGGACTCATCGCACAGATACGCAGTATTTT. The full variable domain, with the rest looked up from reference TRBV11-2 and TRBJ2-3, is EAGVAQSPRYKIIEKRQSVAFWCNPISGHATLYWYQQILGQGPKLLIQFQNNGVVDDSQLPKDRFSAERLKGVDSTLKIQPAKLEDSAVYLCASSPAGTHRTDTQYFGPGTRLTVL.

Only a few counts were recorded for this clonotype. The rearrangement uses TRBV7-9 and TRBJ1-2; 10 bases agree with TRBD1. The germline gives CDR1 SEHNR, CDR2 FQNEAQ (reference sequence). The CDR3 loop spans 14 amino acids. Germline trimming cut 3 bases from V and 3 bases from J; bases unmatched to any gene: 1. CDR3 DNA sequence: TGTGCCAGCAGCTTGGGGACAGGGGACTATGGCTACACCTTC. It translates to CASSLGTGDYGYTF.

This chain uses TRBV20-1 with TRBJ2-4; 10 bases are a match to TRBD2. J lost 13 bases, V lost 0 bases, and 12 bases had no gene match. Germline loops: CDR1 DFQATT, CDR2 SNEGSKA (reference sequence). The length of the CDR3 is 15 residues. The CDR3 sequence is CSARDKELAGSEQYF. Here the CDR3 DNA reads TGCAGTGCTAGAGATAAAGAACTAGCGGGATCTGAGCAGTACTTC.

The rearrangement links TRBV27 to TRBJ1-1; a possible D gene is TRBD1 (5 bases). Trimming took 2 bases from V and 11 from J, leaving 21 bases between them. Germline CDR1 reads MNHEY; CDR2 reads SMNVEV (reference sequence). The CDR3 has 15 residues. CDR3 residues: CASSLTESATGLAFF. DNA of the CDR3: TGTGCCAGCAGTTTAACAGAGAGTGCAACAGGATTGGCTTTCTTT.

This clonotype was detected a few times. The rearrangement uses TRBV24-1 and TRBJ2-3, with 7 bases fitting TRBD2. CDR1 KGHDR and CDR2 SFDVKD come from the germline V gene. The CDR3 length is 18 residues. Germline trimming cut 1 base from V and 0 bases from J; bases unmatched to any gene: 9. CDR3 sequence reads: CATSDLGASGASTDTQYF. The CDR3 region has the DNA TGTGCCACCAGTGATTTAGGGGCTAGCGGAGCTAGCACAGATACGCAGTATTTT.

This clonotype was recorded once. The chain links TRBV28 to TRBJ1-2; no clear D. The ends were cut back, 5 bases at V and 3 bases at J, with 16 bases in the middle. Germline-derived CDR1 and CDR2 are MDHEN and SYDVKM. CDR3 length equals 15 residues. CDR3: CASSLDRISDYGYTF. The CDR3 DNA reads as TGTGCCAGCAGTCTCGACCGGATTTCTGACTATGGCTACACCTTC.

This clonotype was seen a few times. This rearrangement joins TRBV2 to TRBJ2-1; TRBD2 matches 11 bases. The germline gives CDR1 SNHLY, CDR2 FYNNEI. This CDR3 is 16 amino acids long. Losses at the gene ends were 7 bases for V and 5 bases for J; bases not matched to a gene: 10. In nucleotides, the CDR3 is TGTGCCAGCACCGACCCGGGACTAGCGGTAAACAATGAGCAGTTCTTC. This codes for CASTDPGLAVNNEQFF.

This sequence joins TRBV4-3 and TRBJ2-7, with a tentative D call TRBD2 (6 bases). Trimming took off 4 bases at V and 3 bases at J, with 13 bases between the two ends. The V gene's germline CDR1 is LGHNA and CDR2 YSLEER. This CDR3 is built from 14 residues. The CDR3 spells CASSRERRGYEQYF. CDR3 sequence (DNA): TGCGCCAGCAGCCGAGAGAGGCGGGGCTACGAGCAGTACTTC.

The gene calls are TRBV27 and TRBJ1-1; D unresolved. This CDR3 region has 14 residues. CDR1 is MNHEY, CDR2 SMNVEV, per germline (reference sequence). V lost 6 bases, J lost 0 bases, and 11 bases lay in between. The CDR3 sequence is CASRRGTMNTEAFF. The CDR3 DNA follows: TGTGCCAGCAGACGAGGAACCATGAACACTGAAGCTTTCTTT.

The chain joins TRBV4-1 to TRBJ1-1; D gene ambiguous. The V and J ends lost 0 bases and 0 bases respectively, with 20 bases between them. Per the germline V gene, CDR1 is MGHRA and CDR2 is YSYEKL. CDR3 length: 19 residues. CDR3 region: CASSQEGRAGGSLNTEAFF. In DNA form, the CDR3 reads TGCGCCAGCAGCCAAGAAGGCCGAGCCGGAGGGTCCTTGAACACTGAAGCTTTCTTT.